Each of the 19 T cell receptor beta chains below was sequenced from the same sample in a study of T cells in Graves' hyperthyroidism and ophthalmopathy. TCR beta CDR3 regions were amplified from RNA. The HTBI set primed first-round TCR CDR3 RT-PCR. TCRdb analysed the multiplex PCR reads with MiXCR anew, one entry per CDR3 protein. The sample lists 300,000 to 450,000 distinct CDR3 sequences, 17% occurring once. Input material: blood. These receptors came from a woman between 25 and 40 years old with Graves' hyperthyroidism that later progressed to Graves' ophthalmopathy.

This clonotype occurred many times. The rearrangement joins TRBV14 to TRBJ1-4, with no clear D. The V gene's germline CDR1 is SGHDN and CDR2 FVKESK. The CDR3 is 17 amino acids. V dropped 0 bases and J dropped 5 bases, with 16 bases sitting between them. CDR3 sequence reads: CASSQDQVGRENEKLFF. For the CDR3, the DNA is TGTGCCAGCAGCCAAGATCAGGTCGGGAGGGAAAATGAAAAACTGTTTTTT.

In this sample, this clonotype turned up a few times. The chain has TRBV7-6 and TRBJ1-1; D remains unclear. V lost 5 bases to trimming and J lost 4 bases, with 20 bases between them. Germline V gives CDR1 SGHVS, CDR2 FNYEAQ. The CDR3 runs to 16 residues. The CDR3 DNA reads TGTGCCAGCAGCCTAGGACCTAAGTCCCGGGGCACTGAAGCTTTCTTT. This gives the protein CASSLGPKSRGTEAFF.

The chain carries TRBV6-2 or TRBV6-3 and TRBJ1-1; D ambiguous. The CDR3 is 14 amino acids. Germline assignment: CDR1 MNHEY and CDR2 SVGEGT. V shed 2 bases and J shed 0 bases, with 7 bases lying between them. As DNA, the CDR3 is TGTGCCAGCAGTTACCGGGAGCTGAACACTGAAGCTTTCTTT. It is translated as CASSYRELNTEAFF.

The CDR3 here is CASTKKGSDNEQFF. Written as DNA, the CDR3 is TGTGCCAGCACAAAAAAGGGGAGCGACAATGAGCAGTTCTTC. V is TRBV18 and J is TRBJ2-1; either TRBD1 or TRBD2 may fit D (5 bases each). Trimming left V 8 bases short and J 5 bases short, with 16 bases between. The CDR3 length is 14 residues. The germline V gene has CDR1 KGHSH and CDR2 LQKENI.

This clonotype was found many times. V is TRBV3-1 and J is TRBJ1-2, with D perhaps TRBD1 (5 bases). The V end was cut by 4 bases, the J end by 8 bases, with 11 bases between. CDR3 length: 12 residues. CDR1 and CDR2 from the germline V gene are LGHDT and YNNKEL (reference sequence). Here the CDR3 reads CASSPDEGGYTF. CDR3 DNA: TGTGCCAGCAGCCCTGATGAGGGGGGCTACACCTTC.

This clonotype occurred many times. V gene TRBV5-5 combines with J gene TRBJ1-1, with TRBD1 as a possible D gene (5 bases). Germline values: CDR1 SGHKS, CDR2 YYEKEE (reference sequence). V was trimmed by 0 bases and J by 8 bases, leaving 8 bases between them. The CDR3 covers 12 residues. DNA of the CDR3: TGTGCCAGCAGCTTGGGCCAGGGAGAAGCTTTCTTT. Its protein product is CASSLGQGEAFF.

This clonotype has ten or more counts. The genes are TRBV28 and TRBJ2-1; perhaps TRBD2 as D (5 bases). The CDR3 extends over 15 amino acids. V shed 7 bases and J shed 0 bases, with 13 bases lying between them. Looked up from germline, CDR1 is MDHEN and CDR2 is SYDVKM. CDR3 region: CASNQDSSSYNEQFF. CDR3 nucleotide sequence: TGTGCCAGCAACCAGGACTCAAGCTCCTACAATGAGCAGTTCTTC.

This clonotype has at least ten counts. This chain uses TRBV28 with TRBJ2-7; D may match TRBD1 or TRBD2 (5 bases each). This CDR3 has 18 amino acids. The V end was cut by 7 bases, the J end by 4 bases, with 29 bases between. Germline V gene data show CDR1 as MDHEN and CDR2 as SYDVKM. DNA for the CDR3: TGTGCCAGCAACACCTACCAGAGGGGCGAAGAGGGTGTATACGAGCAGTACTTC. It yields the protein CASNTYQRGEEGVYEQYF.

The V and J genes are TRBV2 and TRBJ1-1, with TRBD1 identical over 11 bases. Germline V gene lookup returns CDR1 SNHLY and CDR2 FYNNEI. Trimming at V came to 7 bases and at J to 5 bases, leaving 9 bases not matched to a gene. The CDR3 loop spans 15 amino acids. The CDR3 region has the DNA TGTGCCAGCATTTTCGGGACAGGGGGGGATACTGAAGCTTTCTTT. This sequence encodes CASIFGTGGDTEAFF.

This clonotype appeared a few times. This may be a read error, as it is one base from a much larger clone. As the CDR3 is not closed by the conserved phenylalanine or tryptophan, this likely results from a read error. The V call is TRBV6-1, the J call TRBJ2-2; tentatively, D is TRBD1 (6 bases). CDR3 length: 14 amino acids. Trimming removed 6 bases from V and 1 base from J, with 9 bases in between. The germline CDR1 and CDR2 sequences are MNHNS and SASEGT. The chain's CDR3 is CASSPRGNTGELFL. DNA for the CDR3: TGTGCCAGCAGCCCCAGGGGGAACACCGGGGAGCTGTTTCTT.

The table lists this clonotype with a few counts. V gene TRBV28 combines with J gene TRBJ2-5; 8 bases match TRBD2. Germline-derived CDR1 and CDR2 are MDHEN and SYDVKM. V shed 4 bases and J 2 bases; nucleotides not matched to a gene: 6. This CDR3 spans 15 amino acids. CDR3 nucleotide sequence: TGTGCCAGCAGTTCAAGCGGGGGCCCTCAAGAGACCCAGTACTTC. Encoded protein: CASSSSGGPQETQYF.

This clonotype was picked up many times. This chain connects TRBV3-1 to TRBJ2-3; 8 bases line up with TRBD2. Germline-derived CDR1 and CDR2 are LGHDT and YNNKEL (reference sequence). V shed 8 bases and J 2 bases; nucleotides not matched to a gene: 9. This CDR3 is 15 amino acids long. The CDR3, as DNA: TGTGCCAGCGAGAGCGGGAGTTTGGACACAGATACGCAGTATTTT. Its protein is CASESGSLDTDTQYF.

This clonotype has ten or more counts. The V call is TRBV5-4, the J call TRBJ2-5; D assignment may be TRBD1 or TRBD2 (5 bases each). The CDR3 runs 13 residues. From germline, CDR1 is SGHNT and CDR2 YYREEE (reference sequence). V gave up 2 bases and J gave up 5 bases, with 10 bases separating them. The CDR3 DNA is TGTGCCAGCAGCTTAGGGACGGCGGAGACCCAGTACTTC. Translating gives CASSLGTAETQYF.

V gene TRBV2 combines with J gene TRBJ2-3; D is undetermined. CDR1 and CDR2 from the germline V gene are SNHLY and FYNNEI. The CDR3 runs to 13 residues. Trimming left V 8 bases short and J 4 bases short, with 13 bases between. The chain's CDR3 is CASLERYSDTQYF. In nucleotides, the CDR3 is TGTGCCAGCCTGGAGAGGTACTCAGATACGCAGTATTTT.

Ten or more counts support this clonotype. The rearrangement links TRBV20-1 to TRBJ1-2, with 7 positions matching TRBD1. The CDR3 covers 17 residues. Looked up from germline, CDR1 is DFQATT and CDR2 is SNEGSKA (reference sequence). V shed 0 bases, J shed 1 base, and the junction held 11 bases outside the gene matches. For the CDR3, the DNA is TGCAGTGCTAGAGATATGAGGGGGCGAGCGGGTAACTATGGCTACACCTTC. Translating gives CSARDMRGRAGNYGYTF.

This clonotype came up many times. The gene calls are TRBV7-9 and TRBJ2-7; D might be TRBD1 or TRBD2, each matching 6 bases. The CDR3 spans 14 residues. In germline, CDR1 is SEHNR, CDR2 FQNEAQ (reference sequence). V dropped 2 bases and J dropped 5 bases, with 13 bases sitting between them. The CDR3 sequence: CASSLNLGGNEQYF. In DNA form, the CDR3 reads TGTGCCAGCAGCTTAAATCTAGGGGGGAACGAGCAGTACTTC.

This clonotype was counted only a few times. The V call is TRBV5-6, the J call TRBJ2-7; the D gene is possibly TRBD1 (6 bases). Per germline, CDR1 SGHDT and CDR2 YYEEEE. CDR3 length: 13 residues. V was trimmed by 2 bases and J by 4 bases, leaving 10 bases between them. CDR3 coding DNA: TGTGCCAGCAGCTTTCCAGGGGAATACGAGCAGTACTTC. It codes for CASSFPGEYEQYF.

The sample holds many counts of this clonotype. This chain joins TRBV4-1 and TRBJ1-1; D may be TRBD1 (6 bases). The CDR3 consists of 17 residues. Germline assignment: CDR1 MGHRA and CDR2 YSYEKL. Trimming stripped 3 bases from V and 0 bases from J, with 17 bases between. CDR3 sequence (DNA): TGCGCCAGCAGCCAGGGGGCCAGGGGACAAGTGAACACTGAAGCTTTCTTT. Translation gives CASSQGARGQVNTEAFF.

The chain employs TRBV28 and TRBJ1-3, with D possibly being TRBD1 (5 bases). The CDR3 is 15 amino acids. The V end lost 3 bases, the J end lost 0 bases, and 9 bases lay between the germline ends. From germline, CDR1 is MDHEN and CDR2 SYDVKM. The CDR3 nucleotides are TGTGCCAGCAGTTTTGACAGTTACTCTGGAAACACCATATATTTT. This codes for CASSFDSYSGNTIYF.